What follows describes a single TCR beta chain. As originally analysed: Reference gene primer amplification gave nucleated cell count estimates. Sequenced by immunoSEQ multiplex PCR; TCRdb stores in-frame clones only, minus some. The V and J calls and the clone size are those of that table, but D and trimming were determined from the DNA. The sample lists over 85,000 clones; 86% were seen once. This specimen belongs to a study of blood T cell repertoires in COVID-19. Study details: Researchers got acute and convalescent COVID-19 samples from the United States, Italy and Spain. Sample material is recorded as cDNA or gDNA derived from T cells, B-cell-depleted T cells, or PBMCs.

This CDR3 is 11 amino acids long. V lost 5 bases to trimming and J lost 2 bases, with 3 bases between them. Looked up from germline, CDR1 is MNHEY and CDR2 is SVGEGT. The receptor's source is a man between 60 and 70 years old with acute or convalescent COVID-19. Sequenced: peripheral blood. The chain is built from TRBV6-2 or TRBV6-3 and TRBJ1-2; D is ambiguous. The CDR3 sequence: CASSQNYGYTF. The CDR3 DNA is TGTGCCAGCAGTCAAAACTATGGCTACACCTTC.